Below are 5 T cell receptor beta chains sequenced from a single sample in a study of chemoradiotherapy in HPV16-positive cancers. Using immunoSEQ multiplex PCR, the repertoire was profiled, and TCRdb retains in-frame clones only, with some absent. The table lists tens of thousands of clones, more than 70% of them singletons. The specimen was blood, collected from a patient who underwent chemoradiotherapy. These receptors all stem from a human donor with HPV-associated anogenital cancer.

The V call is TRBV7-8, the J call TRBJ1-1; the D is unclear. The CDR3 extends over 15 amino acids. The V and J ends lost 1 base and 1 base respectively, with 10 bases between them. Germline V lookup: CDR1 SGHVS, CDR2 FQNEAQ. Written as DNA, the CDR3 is TGTGCCAGCAGCTTAGGAGGATCTAGGAACACTGAAGCTTTCTTT. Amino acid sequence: CASSLGGSRNTEAFF.

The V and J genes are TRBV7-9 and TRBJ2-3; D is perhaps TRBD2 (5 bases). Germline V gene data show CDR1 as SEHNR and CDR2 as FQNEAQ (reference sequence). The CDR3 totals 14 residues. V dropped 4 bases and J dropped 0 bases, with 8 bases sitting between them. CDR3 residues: CASSSDWSTDTQYF. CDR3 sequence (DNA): TGTGCCAGCAGCTCGGACTGGAGCACAGATACGCAGTATTTT.

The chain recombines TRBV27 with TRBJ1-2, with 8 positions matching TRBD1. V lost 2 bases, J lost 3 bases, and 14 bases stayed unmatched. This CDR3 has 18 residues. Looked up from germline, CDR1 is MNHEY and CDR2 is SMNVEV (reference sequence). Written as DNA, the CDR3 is TGTGCCAGCAGTTTACGGAGCTCCCCTAAGACAGGGGACTATGGCTACACCTTC. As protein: CASSLRSSPKTGDYGYTF.

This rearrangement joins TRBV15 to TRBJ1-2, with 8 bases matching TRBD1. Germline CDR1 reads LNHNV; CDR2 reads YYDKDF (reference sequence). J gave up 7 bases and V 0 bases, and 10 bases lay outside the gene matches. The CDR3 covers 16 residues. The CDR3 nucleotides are TGTGCCACCAGCAGAGATAGGGGGACAGGCGAGTTTGGCTACACCTTC. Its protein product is CATSRDRGTGEFGYTF.

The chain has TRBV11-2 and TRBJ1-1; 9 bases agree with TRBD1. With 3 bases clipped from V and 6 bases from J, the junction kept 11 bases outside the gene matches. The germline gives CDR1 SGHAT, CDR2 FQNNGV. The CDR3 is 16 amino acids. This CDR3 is CASSFQPGQGKSEAFF. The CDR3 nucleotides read TGTGCCAGCAGCTTTCAGCCCGGACAGGGGAAATCTGAAGCTTTCTTT. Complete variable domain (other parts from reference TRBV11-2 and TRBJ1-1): EAGVAQSPRYKIIEKRQSVAFWCNPISGHATLYWYQQILGQGPKLLIQFQNNGVVDDSQLPKDRFSAERLKGVDSTLKIQPAKLEDSAVYLCASSFQPGQGKSEAFFGQGTRLTVV.